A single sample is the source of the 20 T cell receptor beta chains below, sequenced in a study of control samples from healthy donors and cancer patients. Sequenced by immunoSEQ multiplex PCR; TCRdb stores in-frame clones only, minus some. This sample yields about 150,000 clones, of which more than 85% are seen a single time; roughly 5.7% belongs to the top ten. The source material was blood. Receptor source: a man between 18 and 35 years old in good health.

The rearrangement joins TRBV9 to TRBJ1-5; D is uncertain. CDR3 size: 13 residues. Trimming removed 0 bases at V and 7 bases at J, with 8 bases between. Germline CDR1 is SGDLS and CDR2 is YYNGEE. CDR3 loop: CASSVGLGQPQHF. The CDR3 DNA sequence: TGTGCCAGCAGCGTAGGGCTGGGACAGCCCCAGCATTTT.

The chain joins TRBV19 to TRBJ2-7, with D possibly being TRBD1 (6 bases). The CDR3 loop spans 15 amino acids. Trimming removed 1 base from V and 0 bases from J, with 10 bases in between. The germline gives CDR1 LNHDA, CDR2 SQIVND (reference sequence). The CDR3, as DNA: TGTGCCAGTAGTATAGTCGACAGGATCTCCTACGAGCAGTACTTC. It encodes CASSIVDRISYEQYF.

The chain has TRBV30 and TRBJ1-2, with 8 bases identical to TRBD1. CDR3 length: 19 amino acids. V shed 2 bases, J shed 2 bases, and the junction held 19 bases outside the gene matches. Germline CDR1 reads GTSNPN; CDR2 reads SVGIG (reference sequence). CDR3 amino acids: CAWSPKFPGQGPSNYGYTF. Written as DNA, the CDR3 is TGTGCCTGGAGTCCCAAATTCCCAGGACAGGGCCCCTCAAACTATGGCTACACCTTC. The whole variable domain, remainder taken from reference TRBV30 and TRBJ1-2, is SQTIHQWPATLVQPVGSPLSLECTVEGTSNPNLYWYRQAAGRGLQLLFYSVGIGQISSEVPQNLSASRPQDRQFILSSKKLLLSDSGFYLCAWSPKFPGQGPSNYGYTFGSGTRLTVV.

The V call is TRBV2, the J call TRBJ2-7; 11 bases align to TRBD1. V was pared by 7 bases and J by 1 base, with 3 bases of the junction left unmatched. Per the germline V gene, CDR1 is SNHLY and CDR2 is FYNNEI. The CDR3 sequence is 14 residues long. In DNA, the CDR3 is TGTGCCAGCACCGGACAGGGGGCATCCTACGAGCAGTACTTC. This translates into CASTGQGASYEQYF.

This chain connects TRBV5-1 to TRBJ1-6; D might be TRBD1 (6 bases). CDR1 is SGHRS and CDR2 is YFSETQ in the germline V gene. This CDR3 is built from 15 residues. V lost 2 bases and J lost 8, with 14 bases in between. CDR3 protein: CASSLRYREDSPLHF. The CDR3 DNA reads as TGCGCCAGCAGCTTACGCTACAGGGAGGATTCACCCCTCCACTTT.

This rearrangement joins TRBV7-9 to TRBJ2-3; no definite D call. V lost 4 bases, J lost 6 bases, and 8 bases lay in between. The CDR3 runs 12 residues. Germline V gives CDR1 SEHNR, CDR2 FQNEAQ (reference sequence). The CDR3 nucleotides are TGTGCCAGCAGCTCCTCCGGGGATACGCAGTATTTT. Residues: CASSSSGDTQYF.

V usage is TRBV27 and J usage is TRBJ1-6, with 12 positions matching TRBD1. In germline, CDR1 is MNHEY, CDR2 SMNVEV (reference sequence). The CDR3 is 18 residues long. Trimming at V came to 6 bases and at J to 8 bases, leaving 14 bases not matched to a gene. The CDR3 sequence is CASSDRDRGPFGHSPLHF. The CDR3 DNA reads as TGTGCCAGCAGCGACCGGGACAGGGGGCCATTCGGTCATTCACCCCTCCACTTT.

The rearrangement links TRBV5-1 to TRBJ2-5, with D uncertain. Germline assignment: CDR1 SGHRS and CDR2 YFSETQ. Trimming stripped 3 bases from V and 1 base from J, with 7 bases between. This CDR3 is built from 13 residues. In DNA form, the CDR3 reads TGCGCCAGCAGCTCCACCGGCCAAGAGACCCAGTACTTC. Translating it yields CASSSTGQETQYF.

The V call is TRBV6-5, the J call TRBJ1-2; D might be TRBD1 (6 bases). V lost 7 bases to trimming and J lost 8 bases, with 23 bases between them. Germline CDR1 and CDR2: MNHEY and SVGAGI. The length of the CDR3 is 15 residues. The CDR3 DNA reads TGTGCCAGCACCAAGACCCGGACAGCTTCTCACGGCTACACCTTC. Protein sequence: CASTKTRTASHGYTF.

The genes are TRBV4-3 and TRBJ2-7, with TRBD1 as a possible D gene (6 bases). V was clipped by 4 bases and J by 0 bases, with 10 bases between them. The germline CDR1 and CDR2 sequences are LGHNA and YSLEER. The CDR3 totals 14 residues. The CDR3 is CASSRWTASYEQYF. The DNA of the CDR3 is TGCGCCAGCAGCCGATGGACAGCCTCCTACGAGCAGTACTTC.

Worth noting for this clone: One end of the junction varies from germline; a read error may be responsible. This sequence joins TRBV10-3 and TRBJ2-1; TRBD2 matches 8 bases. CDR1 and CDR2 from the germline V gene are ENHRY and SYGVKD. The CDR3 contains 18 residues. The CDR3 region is CAIRETSGPGASHNEQFF. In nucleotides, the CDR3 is TGTGCCATCAGGGAAACTAGCGGCCCAGGGGCCTCCCACAATGAGCAGTTCTTC.

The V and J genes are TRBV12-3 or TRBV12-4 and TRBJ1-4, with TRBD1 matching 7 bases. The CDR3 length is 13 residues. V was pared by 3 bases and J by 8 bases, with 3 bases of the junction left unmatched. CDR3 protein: CASSFGRGEKLFF. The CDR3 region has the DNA TGTGCCAGCAGTTTCGGCAGGGGGGAAAAACTGTTTTTT.

The CDR3 sequence: CASPGQGLGEQYF. The CDR3 coding sequence is TGTGCCAGCCCCGGACAGGGGCTGGGAGAGCAGTACTTC. The rearrangement links TRBV6-5 to TRBJ2-7, with 9 nucleotides matching TRBD1. Looked up from germline, CDR1 is MNHEY and CDR2 is SVGAGI. This CDR3 has 13 amino acids. The J segment lost 7 bases and the V segment lost 8 bases, leaving 9 bases of the junction unmatched.

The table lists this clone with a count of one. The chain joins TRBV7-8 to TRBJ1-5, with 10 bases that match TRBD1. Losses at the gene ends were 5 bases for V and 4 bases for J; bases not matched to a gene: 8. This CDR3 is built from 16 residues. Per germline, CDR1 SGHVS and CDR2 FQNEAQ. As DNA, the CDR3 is TGTGCCAGCAGCATATCGGGACAGGGGACTAATCAGCCCCAGCATTTT. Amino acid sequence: CASSISGQGTNQPQHF.

The CDR3 DNA sequence: TGTGCCAGCAGTTATGGAAAGGGGATGGACACTGAAGCTTTCTTT. Residues: CASSYGKGMDTEAFF. The chain couples TRBV6-5 to TRBJ1-1, with a possible D match to TRBD1 (5 bases). V gave up 3 bases and J gave up 3 bases, with 14 bases separating them. This CDR3 is 15 amino acids long. Per the germline V gene, CDR1 is MNHEY and CDR2 is SVGAGI.

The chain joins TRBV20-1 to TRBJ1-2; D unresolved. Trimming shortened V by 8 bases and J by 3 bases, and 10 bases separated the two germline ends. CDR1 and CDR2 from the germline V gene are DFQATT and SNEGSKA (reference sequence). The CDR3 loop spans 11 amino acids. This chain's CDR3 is CSPPGDYGYTF. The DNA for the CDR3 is TGCAGTCCCCCCGGGGACTATGGCTACACCTTC.

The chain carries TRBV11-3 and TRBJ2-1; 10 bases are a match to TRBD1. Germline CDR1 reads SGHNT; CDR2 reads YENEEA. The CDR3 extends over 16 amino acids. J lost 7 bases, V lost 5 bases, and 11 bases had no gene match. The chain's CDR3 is CASSPRGTGDDNEQFF. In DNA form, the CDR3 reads TGTGCCAGCAGCCCGAGAGGGACAGGGGACGATAATGAGCAGTTCTTC.

CDR3 sequence: CASSEVRQGVKQYF. For the CDR3, the DNA is TGTGCCAGCAGTGAAGTCCGGCAGGGGGTTAAGCAGTATTTT. The V call is TRBV6-1, the J call TRBJ2-3; 7 bases align to TRBD1. The CDR3 loop spans 14 amino acids. In germline, CDR1 is MNHNS, CDR2 SASEGT. The V gene end was trimmed by 1 base and the J gene end by 11 bases; junction bases not matched to a gene: 9.

The CDR3 here is CASSEAGTRLPNTEAFF. CDR3 DNA: TGTGCCAGCAGTGAAGCGGGGACCCGACTCCCAAACACTGAAGCTTTCTTT. The chain joins TRBV2 to TRBJ1-1; perhaps TRBD1 as D (5 bases). Trimming removed 0 bases from V and 2 bases from J, with 16 bases in between. The CDR3 spans 17 residues. Germline loops: CDR1 SNHLY, CDR2 FYNNEI.

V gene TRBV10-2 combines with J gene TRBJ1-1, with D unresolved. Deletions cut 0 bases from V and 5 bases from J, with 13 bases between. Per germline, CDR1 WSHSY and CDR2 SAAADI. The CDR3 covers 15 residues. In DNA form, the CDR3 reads TGCGCCAGCAGTGAGTCGGGCCGAGGAACGACTGAAGCTTTCTTT. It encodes CASSESGRGTTEAFF.